The sample holds a few counts of the clone carrying this TCR beta chain. Its antigen is undetermined. This specimen belongs to a study of T-cell memory formation after mild COVID-19. Across the study: Largely donor-specific TCR clusters were found. Study conclusions and caveats: While clones contracting from day 15 to 85 were balanced between CD4 and CD8, later expanders leaned CD4+.

V lost 5 bases to trimming and J lost 10 bases; unmatched junction nucleotides: 5. CDR1 is SEHNR and CDR2 is FQNEAQ in the germline V gene (reference sequence). This CDR3 contains 12 residues. Constant-segment primers and 5'RACE yielded cDNA libraries for TCR alpha and TCR beta, each carrying sample barcodes and UMIs. TCRdb reprocessed the 5' RACE reads via MiXCR and lists one record per CDR3 protein. The data hold roughly 550,000 distinct CDR3 sequences, with roughly 20% observed a single time. This receptor was taken from an adult woman who had mild COVID-19 (a few samples of this study predate the infection). Cell type and time point are not known. The sequencing sample was made of PBMCs or a T cell subset sorted from them (not recorded which). The genes are TRBV7-9 and TRBJ2-1, with 7 positions matching TRBD2. The CDR3 DNA follows: TGTGCCAGCAGCCCTATGGGGGGGGAGCAGTTCTTC. Translation gives CASSPMGGEQFF.